Listed below are T cell receptor beta chains from one sample, sequenced in a study of blood T cell repertoires in COVID-19. Only in-frame clones appear in the TCRdb table, and some are missing; sequencing was by immunoSEQ multiplex PCR. This sample has tens of thousands of clones, with approximately 78% found just once. Specimen: peripheral blood. The receptors shown here come from a woman aged 55-70 years with acute or convalescent COVID-19. Both conserved end residues are part of each CDR3. The order of the fields is D gene, clone size, V gene, J gene, CDR3 DNA, CDR3 protein. The D gene is left open where the match is weak. Clone size, where shown, is once, few, many, or a class for clones that have expanded.

d_gene: .
abundance: .
v_gene: TRBV4-3
j_gene: TRBJ2-1
CDR3nt: TGCGCCAGCAGCCAAGGATCAGGGTACAATGAGCAGTTCTTC
CDR3aa: CASSQGSGYNEQFF

d_gene: .
abundance: .
v_gene: TRBV7-2
j_gene: TRBJ1-1
CDR3nt: TGTGCCAGCAGCTTATTGGGCGATCCCGACGGTCGTACTGAAGCTTTCTTT
CDR3aa: CASSLLGDPDGRTEAFF

d_gene: .
abundance: .
v_gene: TRBV28
j_gene: TRBJ2-3
CDR3nt: TGTGCCAGCAGCCCCGTCGAAGAACTCCTTAGCACAGATACGCAGTATTTT
CDR3aa: CASSPVEELLSTDTQYF

d_gene: .
abundance: .
v_gene: TRBV7-8
j_gene: TRBJ2-2
CDR3nt: TGTGCCAGCAGCTCCATGGACAGTTTAACGAACACCGGGGAGCTGTTTTTT
CDR3aa: CASSSMDSLTNTGELFF

d_gene: TRBD1
abundance: few
v_gene: TRBV6-4
j_gene: TRBJ1-2
CDR3nt: TGTGCCAGCAGTGGGCGGCGGGAAGGGGGCCATGGCTACACCTTC
CDR3aa: CASSGRREGGHGYTF

d_gene: .
abundance: once
v_gene: TRBV9
j_gene: TRBJ2-7
CDR3nt: TGTGCCAGCAGCGTAGACCGGGGGAGCAGCTCCTACGAGCAGTACTTC
CDR3aa: CASSVDRGSSSYEQYF

d_gene: TRBD1
abundance: .
v_gene: TRBV3-1/TRBV3-2
j_gene: TRBJ2-1
CDR3nt: TGTGCCAGCAGCCAAGGTACAGGGGAATTCATTGCACGCTCCTACAATGAGCAGTTCTTC
CDR3aa: CASSQGTGEFIARSYNEQFF

d_gene: TRBD2
abundance: .
v_gene: TRBV2
j_gene: TRBJ2-2
CDR3nt: TGTGCCAGCAGGACGACTAGCGGGGGGGCCGTCGGGGAGCTGTTTTTT
CDR3aa: CASRTTSGGAVGELFF

d_gene: .
abundance: .
v_gene: TRBV20-1
j_gene: TRBJ1-1
CDR3nt: TGCAGTGCTAGTGGCCAGGAGGGTGAAGCTTTCTTT
CDR3aa: CSASGQEGEAFF

d_gene: .
abundance: once
v_gene: TRBV27
j_gene: TRBJ2-2
CDR3nt: TGTGCCAGCAGTTTAGGGTCTAGCGCCGGGGAGCTGTTTTTT
CDR3aa: CASSLGSSAGELFF

d_gene: .
abundance: .
v_gene: TRBV5-1
j_gene: TRBJ1-2
CDR3nt: TGCGCCAGCAGCTTGGAGACAGAAACGTATGGCTACACCTTC
CDR3aa: CASSLETETYGYTF

d_gene: .
abundance: .
v_gene: TRBV7-9
j_gene: TRBJ2-5
CDR3nt: TGTGCCAGCAGCCCGCACCAACTAGGCCAAGAGACCCAGTACTTC
CDR3aa: CASSPHQLGQETQYF

d_gene: TRBD1
abundance: .
v_gene: TRBV6-5
j_gene: TRBJ1-4
CDR3nt: TGTGCCAGCAGTCCGCAGGGGGCCGGACTGTTTTTT
CDR3aa: CASSPQGAGLFF

d_gene: TRBD1
abundance: few
v_gene: TRBV5-1
j_gene: TRBJ2-2
CDR3nt: TGCGCTTCGAATCAGGGGGCGGACGGGGAGCTGTTTTTT
CDR3aa: CASNQGADGELFF

d_gene: .
abundance: many
v_gene: TRBV4-3
j_gene: TRBJ2-7
CDR3nt: TGCGCCAGCAGCCAAGATTGGGAGTCCTACGAGCAGTACTTC
CDR3aa: CASSQDWESYEQYF

d_gene: TRBD1
abundance: .
v_gene: TRBV6-5
j_gene: TRBJ1-2
CDR3nt: TGTGCCAGCACCCTGGGGACAGGCTATGGCTACACCTTC
CDR3aa: CASTLGTGYGYTF

d_gene: TRBD2
abundance: .
v_gene: TRBV19
j_gene: TRBJ2-7
CDR3nt: TGTGCCAGTAGTGCCCTGCCCGGGACTAGTGGTTCCTACGAGCAGTACTTC
CDR3aa: CASSALPGTSGSYEQYF

d_gene: .
abundance: .
v_gene: TRBV24-1
j_gene: TRBJ1-1
CDR3nt: TGTGCCACCAGAGTAACAGGACACACTGAAGCTTTCTTT
CDR3aa: CATRVTGHTEAFF

d_gene: .
abundance: .
v_gene: TRBV5-6
j_gene: TRBJ2-7
CDR3nt: TGTGCCAGCAGCTCACGAGACATGGGTTGGAACGAGCAGTACTTC
CDR3aa: CASSSRDMGWNEQYF

d_gene: .
abundance: .
v_gene: TRBV6-6
j_gene: TRBJ1-2
CDR3nt: TGTGCCAGCAGGTCAGGGGACGGCTATGGCTACACCTTC
CDR3aa: CASRSGDGYGYTF

d_gene: TRBD2
abundance: .
v_gene: TRBV27
j_gene: TRBJ2-2
CDR3nt: TGTGCCAGCAGTGCACTAGCGGGGGGCTTGAACACCGGGGAGCTGTTTTTT
CDR3aa: CASSALAGGLNTGELFF

d_gene: .
abundance: .
v_gene: TRBV5-8
j_gene: TRBJ1-6
CDR3nt: TGTGCCAGCAGCTTGGACTCCTCTCAGGGCTCCTATAATTCACCCCTCCACTTT
CDR3aa: CASSLDSSQGSYNSPLHF

d_gene: TRBD1
abundance: .
v_gene: TRBV7-2
j_gene: TRBJ2-5
CDR3nt: TGTGCCAGCAGCTGGGACAGGGGGCGACAAGAGACCCAGTACTTC
CDR3aa: CASSWDRGRQETQYF

d_gene: TRBD2
abundance: .
v_gene: TRBV7-6
j_gene: TRBJ2-3
CDR3nt: TGTGCCAGCAGCTTGCGCGGACTAGCGGGGTCTAGCACAGATACGCAGTATTTT
CDR3aa: CASSLRGLAGSSTDTQYF

d_gene: .
abundance: .
v_gene: TRBV5-4
j_gene: TRBJ2-1
CDR3nt: TGTGCCAGCAGCTTGGGGGGGCCTAGCTCCTACAATGAGCAGTTCTTC
CDR3aa: CASSLGGPSSYNEQFF

d_gene: .
abundance: few
v_gene: TRBV9
j_gene: TRBJ1-6
CDR3nt: TGTGCCAGCAGCCGGGCAGGGAACTATAATTCACCCCTCCACTTT
CDR3aa: CASSRAGNYNSPLHF

d_gene: TRBD1
abundance: .
v_gene: TRBV11-2
j_gene: TRBJ1-2
CDR3nt: TGTGCCAGCAGCCGACAGGGAAACTATGGCTACACCTTC
CDR3aa: CASSRQGNYGYTF

d_gene: TRBD1
abundance: .
v_gene: TRBV24-1
j_gene: TRBJ1-2
CDR3nt: TGTGCCACCAGTGATGAGAACAGGGGCTATGGCTACACCTTC
CDR3aa: CATSDENRGYGYTF

d_gene: .
abundance: .
v_gene: TRBV5-6
j_gene: TRBJ1-3
CDR3nt: TGTGCCAGCAGCTTAGGGGGAGCAGGAAACACCATATATTTT
CDR3aa: CASSLGGAGNTIYF

d_gene: .
abundance: .
v_gene: TRBV6-5
j_gene: TRBJ1-5
CDR3nt: TGTGCCAGCAGTTACTCGGACAGTCAGCCCCAGCATTTT
CDR3aa: CASSYSDSQPQHF

d_gene: .
abundance: .
v_gene: TRBV30
j_gene: TRBJ1-4
CDR3nt: TGTGCCTGGGGGAGGGAAAAACTGTTTTTT
CDR3aa: CAWGREKLFF

d_gene: .
abundance: .
v_gene: TRBV11-2
j_gene: TRBJ2-1
CDR3nt: TGTGCCAGCAGCTTAGAGTTCGGGGGTCAGTTCTTC
CDR3aa: CASSLEFGGQFF

d_gene: .
abundance: few
v_gene: TRBV30
j_gene: TRBJ2-7
CDR3nt: TGTGCCTGGGACAGGTCCTACGAGCAGTACTTC
CDR3aa: CAWDRSYEQYF

d_gene: TRBD1
abundance: once
v_gene: TRBV12-3/TRBV12-4
j_gene: TRBJ1-2
CDR3nt: TGTGCCAGCAGTTTGGGACAGACCTATGGCTACACCTTC
CDR3aa: CASSLGQTYGYTF

d_gene: .
abundance: .
v_gene: TRBV5-8
j_gene: TRBJ1-1
CDR3nt: TGTGCCAGTAAAAGACAGCCACTGAACACTGAAGCTTTCTTT
CDR3aa: CASKRQPLNTEAFF

d_gene: .
abundance: .
v_gene: TRBV18
j_gene: TRBJ2-7
CDR3nt: TGTGCCAGCTCACTGGCTGTCAGCTCCTACGAGCAGTACTTC
CDR3aa: CASSLAVSSYEQYF

d_gene: TRBD1
abundance: .
v_gene: TRBV9
j_gene: TRBJ2-5
CDR3nt: TGTGCCAGCAGCGTAGCTGGGACAGGGCAGGAGACCCAGTACTTC
CDR3aa: CASSVAGTGQETQYF

d_gene: TRBD1
abundance: few
v_gene: TRBV7-9
j_gene: TRBJ1-5
CDR3nt: TGTGCCAGCAGCTTATATTCAGGGGGTTCCAATCAGCCCCAGCATTTT
CDR3aa: CASSLYSGGSNQPQHF

d_gene: .
abundance: .
v_gene: TRBV30
j_gene: TRBJ1-1
CDR3nt: TGTGCCTGGAGTGTACTCAACAGGGCGAACACTGAAGCTTTCTTT
CDR3aa: CAWSVLNRANTEAFF

d_gene: .
abundance: .
v_gene: TRBV6-6
j_gene: TRBJ1-2
CDR3nt: TGTGCCAGCACCCAGAGTACTATGGTTGGCTACACCTTC
CDR3aa: CASTQSTMVGYTF

d_gene: TRBD2
abundance: .
v_gene: TRBV5-4
j_gene: TRBJ2-2
CDR3nt: TGTGCCAGCAGCTTGCCCCGTGGCGGGGGTATCGGGGAGCTGTTTTTT
CDR3aa: CASSLPRGGGIGELFF

d_gene: TRBD1
abundance: .
v_gene: TRBV5-1
j_gene: TRBJ2-1
CDR3nt: TGCGCCAGCACTTTCTACAGGGGGTCATTGAGGTCCTACAATGAGCAGTTCTTC
CDR3aa: CASTFYRGSLRSYNEQFF

d_gene: TRBD1
abundance: .
v_gene: TRBV19
j_gene: TRBJ2-1
CDR3nt: TGTGCCAGTAGTATTATGGGACAGGGGGCCGATGAGCAGTTCTTC
CDR3aa: CASSIMGQGADEQFF